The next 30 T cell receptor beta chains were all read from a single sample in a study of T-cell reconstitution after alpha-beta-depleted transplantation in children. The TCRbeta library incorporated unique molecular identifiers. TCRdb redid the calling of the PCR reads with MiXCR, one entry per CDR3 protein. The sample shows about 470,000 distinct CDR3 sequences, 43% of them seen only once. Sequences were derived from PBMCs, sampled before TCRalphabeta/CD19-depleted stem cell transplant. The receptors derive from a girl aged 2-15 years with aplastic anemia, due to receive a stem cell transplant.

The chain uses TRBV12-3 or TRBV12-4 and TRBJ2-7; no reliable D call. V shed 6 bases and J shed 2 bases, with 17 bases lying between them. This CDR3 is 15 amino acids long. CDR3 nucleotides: TGTGCCAGCAGGGTAGGGCTACTTTCTACCTACGAGCAGTACTTC. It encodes CASRVGLLSTYEQYF.

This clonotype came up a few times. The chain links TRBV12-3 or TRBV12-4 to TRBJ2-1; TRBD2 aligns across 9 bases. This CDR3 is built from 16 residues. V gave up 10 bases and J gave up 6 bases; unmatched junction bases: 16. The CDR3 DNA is TGTGCCACCCGAAAACTAGCGGGTCAGGCCGGCAATGAGCAGTTCTTC. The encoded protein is CATRKLAGQAGNEQFF.

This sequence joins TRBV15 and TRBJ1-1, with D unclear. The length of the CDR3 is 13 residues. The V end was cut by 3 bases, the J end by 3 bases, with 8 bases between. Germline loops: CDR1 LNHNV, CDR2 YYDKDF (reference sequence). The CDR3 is CATSRRRDTEAFF. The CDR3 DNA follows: TGTGCCACCAGCAGGAGGAGGGACACTGAAGCTTTCTTT.

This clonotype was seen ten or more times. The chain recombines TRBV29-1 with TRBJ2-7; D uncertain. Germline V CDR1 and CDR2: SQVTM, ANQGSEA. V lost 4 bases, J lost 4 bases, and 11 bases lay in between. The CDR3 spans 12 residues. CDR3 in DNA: TGCAGCGTTGGGCGGCCCCCATACGAGCAGTACTTC. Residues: CSVGRPPYEQYF.

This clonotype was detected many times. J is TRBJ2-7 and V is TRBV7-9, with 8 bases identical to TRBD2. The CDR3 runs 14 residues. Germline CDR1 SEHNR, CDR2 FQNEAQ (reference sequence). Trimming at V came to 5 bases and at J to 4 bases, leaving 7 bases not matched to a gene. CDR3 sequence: CASSPAKREYEQYF. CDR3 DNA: TGTGCCAGCAGCCCCGCGAAGCGGGAGTACGAGCAGTACTTC.

The CDR3 coding sequence is TGTGCCAGCAGCGGGACAGGTGGGCATCAGCCCCAGCATTTT. Translating gives CASSGTGGHQPQHF. The chain is built from TRBV7-9 and TRBJ1-5; TRBD1 matches 8 bases. Germline values: CDR1 SEHNR, CDR2 FQNEAQ (reference sequence). This CDR3 has 14 residues. Trimming cost V 5 bases and J 5 bases; bases outside gene matches: 5.

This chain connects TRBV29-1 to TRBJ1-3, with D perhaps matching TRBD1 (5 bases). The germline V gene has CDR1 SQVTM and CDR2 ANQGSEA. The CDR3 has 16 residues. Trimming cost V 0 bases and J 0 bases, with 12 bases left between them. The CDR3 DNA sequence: TGCAGCGTTGAAGATCCAGGGTCTAGCTCTGGAAACACCATATATTTT. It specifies CSVEDPGSSSGNTIYF.

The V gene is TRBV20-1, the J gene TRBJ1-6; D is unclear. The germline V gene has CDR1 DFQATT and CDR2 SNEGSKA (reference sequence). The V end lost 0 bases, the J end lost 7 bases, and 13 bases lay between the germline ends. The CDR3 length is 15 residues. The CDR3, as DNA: TGCAGTGCTAGAGAGGGTGCAGTCGTCAATTCACCCCTCCACTTT. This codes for CSAREGAVVNSPLHF.

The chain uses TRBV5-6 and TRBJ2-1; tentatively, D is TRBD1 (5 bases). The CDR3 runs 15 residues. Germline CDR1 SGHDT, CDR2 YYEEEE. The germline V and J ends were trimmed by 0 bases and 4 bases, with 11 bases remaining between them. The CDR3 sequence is CASSLGLGDYNEQFF. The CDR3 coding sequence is TGTGCCAGCAGCTTGGGCCTAGGGGATTACAATGAGCAGTTCTTC.

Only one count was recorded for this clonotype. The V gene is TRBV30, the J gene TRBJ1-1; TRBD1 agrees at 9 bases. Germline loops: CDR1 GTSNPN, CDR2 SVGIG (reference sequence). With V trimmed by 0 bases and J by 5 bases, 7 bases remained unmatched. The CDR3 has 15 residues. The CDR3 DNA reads TGTGCCTGGAGTGTTCCCGGGACAGGGAGGACTGAAGCTTTCTTT. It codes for CAWSVPGTGRTEAFF.

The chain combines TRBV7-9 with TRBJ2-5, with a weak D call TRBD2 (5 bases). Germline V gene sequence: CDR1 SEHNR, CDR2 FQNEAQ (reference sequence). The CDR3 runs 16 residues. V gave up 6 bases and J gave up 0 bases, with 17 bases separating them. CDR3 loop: CASRPPAAGDQETQYF. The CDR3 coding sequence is TGTGCCAGCAGACCCCCCGCTGCCGGGGACCAAGAGACCCAGTACTTC.

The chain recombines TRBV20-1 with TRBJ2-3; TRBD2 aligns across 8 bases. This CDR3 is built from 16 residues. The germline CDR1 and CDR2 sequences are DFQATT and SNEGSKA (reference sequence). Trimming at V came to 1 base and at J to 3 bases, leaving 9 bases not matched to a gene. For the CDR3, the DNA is TGCAGTGCTAGAGGGATCTGGCGGGAGGATACAGATACGCAGTATTTT. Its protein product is CSARGIWREDTDTQYF.

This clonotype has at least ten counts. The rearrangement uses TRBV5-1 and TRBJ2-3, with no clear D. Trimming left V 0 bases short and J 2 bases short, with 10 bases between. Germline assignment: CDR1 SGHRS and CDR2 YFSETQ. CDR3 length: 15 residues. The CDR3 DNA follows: TGCGCCAGCAGCTTGGGGTCGCGCCCCACAGATACGCAGTATTTT. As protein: CASSLGSRPTDTQYF.

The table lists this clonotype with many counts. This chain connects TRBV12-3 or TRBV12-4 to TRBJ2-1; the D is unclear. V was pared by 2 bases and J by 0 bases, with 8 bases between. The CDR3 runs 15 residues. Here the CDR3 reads CASSLLVSSYNEQFF. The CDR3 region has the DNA TGTGCCAGCAGTTTATTGGTCAGCTCCTACAATGAGCAGTTCTTC.

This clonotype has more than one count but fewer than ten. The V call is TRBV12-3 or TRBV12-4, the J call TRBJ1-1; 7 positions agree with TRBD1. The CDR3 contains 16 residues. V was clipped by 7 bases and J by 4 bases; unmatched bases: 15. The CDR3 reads CASTNDDREGFTEAFF. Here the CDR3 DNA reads TGTGCCAGCACCAACGATGACAGGGAGGGATTCACTGAAGCTTTCTTT.

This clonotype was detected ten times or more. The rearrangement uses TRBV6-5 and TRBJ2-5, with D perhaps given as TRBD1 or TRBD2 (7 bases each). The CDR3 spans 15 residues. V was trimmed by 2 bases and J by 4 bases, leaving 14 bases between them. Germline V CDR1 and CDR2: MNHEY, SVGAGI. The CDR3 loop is CASSYRTGEGETQYF. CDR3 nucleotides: TGTGCCAGCAGTTACCGCACAGGGGAGGGAGAGACCCAGTACTTC.

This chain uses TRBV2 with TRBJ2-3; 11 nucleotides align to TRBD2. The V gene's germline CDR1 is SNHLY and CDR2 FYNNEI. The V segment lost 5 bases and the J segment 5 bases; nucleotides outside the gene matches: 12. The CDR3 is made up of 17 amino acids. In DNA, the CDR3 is TGTGCCAGCAGTCGAACCACACTAGCGGGAGTGGAAGATACGCAGTATTTT. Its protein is CASSRTTLAGVEDTQYF. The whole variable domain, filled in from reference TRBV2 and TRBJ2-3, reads EPEVTQTPSHQVTQMGQEVILRCVPISNHLYFYWYRQILGQKVEFLVSFYNNEISEKSEIFDDQFSVERPDGSNFTLKIRSTKLEDSAMYFCASSRTTLAGVEDTQYFGPGTRLTVL.

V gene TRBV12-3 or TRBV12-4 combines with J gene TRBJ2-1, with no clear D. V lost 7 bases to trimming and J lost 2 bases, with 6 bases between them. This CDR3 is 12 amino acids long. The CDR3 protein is CASKRPYNEQFF. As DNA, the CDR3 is TGTGCCAGCAAGAGACCCTACAATGAGCAGTTCTTC.

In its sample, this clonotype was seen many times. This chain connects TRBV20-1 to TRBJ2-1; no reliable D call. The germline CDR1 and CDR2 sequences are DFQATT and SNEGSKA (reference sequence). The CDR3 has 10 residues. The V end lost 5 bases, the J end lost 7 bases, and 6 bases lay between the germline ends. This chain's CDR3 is CSAPLNEQFF. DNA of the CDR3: TGCAGTGCTCCGCTTAATGAGCAGTTCTTC.

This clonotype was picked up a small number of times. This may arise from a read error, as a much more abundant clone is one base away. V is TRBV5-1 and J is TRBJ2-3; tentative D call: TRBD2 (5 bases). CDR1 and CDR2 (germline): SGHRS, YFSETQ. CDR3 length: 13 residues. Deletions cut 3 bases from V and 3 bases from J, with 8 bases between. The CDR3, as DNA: TGCGCCAGCAGCTCCCCGGGGACAGATACGCAGTATTTT. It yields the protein CASSSPGTDTQYF.

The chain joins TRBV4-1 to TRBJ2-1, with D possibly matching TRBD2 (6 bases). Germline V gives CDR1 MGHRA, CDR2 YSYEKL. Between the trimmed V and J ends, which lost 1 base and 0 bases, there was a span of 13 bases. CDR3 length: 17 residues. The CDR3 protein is CASSQVVAVSSYNEQFF. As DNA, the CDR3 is TGCGCCAGCAGCCAAGTCGTAGCGGTCAGCTCCTACAATGAGCAGTTCTTC.

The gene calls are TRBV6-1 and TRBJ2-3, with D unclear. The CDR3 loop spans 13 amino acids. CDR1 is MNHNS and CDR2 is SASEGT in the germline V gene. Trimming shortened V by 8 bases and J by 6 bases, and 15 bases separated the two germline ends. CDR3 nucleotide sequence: TGTGCCAGCTCCGAACTTTCGGAGGATACGCAGTATTTT. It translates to CASSELSEDTQYF.

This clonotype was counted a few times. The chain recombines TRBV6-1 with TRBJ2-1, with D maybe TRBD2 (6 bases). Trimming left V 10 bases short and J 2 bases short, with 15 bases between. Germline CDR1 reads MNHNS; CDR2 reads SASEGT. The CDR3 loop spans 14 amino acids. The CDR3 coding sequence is TGTGCCACCGCCAATCGGGAGACCTACAATGAGCAGTTCTTC. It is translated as CATANRETYNEQFF.

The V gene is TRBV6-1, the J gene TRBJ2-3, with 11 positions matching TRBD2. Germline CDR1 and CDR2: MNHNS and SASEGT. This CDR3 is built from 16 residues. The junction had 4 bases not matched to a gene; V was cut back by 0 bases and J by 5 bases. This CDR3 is CASSEARLAGKDTQYF. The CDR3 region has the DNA TGTGCCAGCAGTGAAGCGCGACTAGCGGGAAAAGATACGCAGTATTTT.

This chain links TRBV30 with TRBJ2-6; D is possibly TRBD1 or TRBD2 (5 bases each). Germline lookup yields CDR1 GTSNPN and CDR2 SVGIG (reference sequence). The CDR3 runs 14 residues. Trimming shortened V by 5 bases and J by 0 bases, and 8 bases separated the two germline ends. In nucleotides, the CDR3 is TGTGCCTGGGGGGGTACCTCTGGGGCCAACGTCCTGACTTTC. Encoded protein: CAWGGTSGANVLTF.

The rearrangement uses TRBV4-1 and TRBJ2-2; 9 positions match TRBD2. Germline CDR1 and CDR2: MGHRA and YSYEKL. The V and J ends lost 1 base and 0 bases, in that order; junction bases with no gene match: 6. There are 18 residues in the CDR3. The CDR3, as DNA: TGCGCCAGCAGCCAAGGGGATAGCGGGGGAGCGAACACCGGGGAGCTGTTTTTT. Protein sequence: CASSQGDSGGANTGELFF.

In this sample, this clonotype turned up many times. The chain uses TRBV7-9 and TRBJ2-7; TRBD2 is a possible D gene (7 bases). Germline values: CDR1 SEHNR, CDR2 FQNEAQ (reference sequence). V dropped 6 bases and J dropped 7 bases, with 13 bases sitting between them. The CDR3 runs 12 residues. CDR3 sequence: CASSRGGGEQYF. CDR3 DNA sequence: TGTGCCAGCAGTCGAGGGGGAGGGGAGCAGTACTTC.

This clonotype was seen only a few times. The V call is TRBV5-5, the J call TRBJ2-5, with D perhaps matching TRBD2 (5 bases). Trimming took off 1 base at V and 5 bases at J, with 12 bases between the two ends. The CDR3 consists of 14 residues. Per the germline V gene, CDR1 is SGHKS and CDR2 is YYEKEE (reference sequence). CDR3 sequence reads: CASSLSPGLETQYF. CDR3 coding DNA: TGTGCCAGCAGCTTGTCGCCAGGACTGGAGACCCAGTACTTC.

CDR3 nucleotides: TGTGCCAGCGAGGGGAATACCGGGGAGCTGTTTTTT. It encodes CASEGNTGELFF. This rearrangement joins TRBV28 to TRBJ2-2; the D gene could be TRBD1 or TRBD2 (5 bases each). V shed 8 bases and J shed 5 bases, with 9 bases lying between them. The CDR3 sequence is 12 residues long. Germline CDR1 and CDR2: MDHEN and SYDVKM. Complete variable domain (other parts from reference TRBV28 and TRBJ2-2): DVKVTQSSRYLVKRTGEKVFLECVQDMDHENMFWYRQDPGLGLRLIYFSYDVKMKEKGDIPEGYSVSREKKERFSLILESASTNQTSMYLCASEGNTGELFFGEGSRLTVL.

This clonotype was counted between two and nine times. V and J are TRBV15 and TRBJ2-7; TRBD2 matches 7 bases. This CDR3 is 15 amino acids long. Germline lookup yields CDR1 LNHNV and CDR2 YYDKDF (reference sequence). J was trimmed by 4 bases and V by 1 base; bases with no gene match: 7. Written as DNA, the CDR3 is TGTGCCACCAGCAGAGGGGGAGGGCGGATTTACGAGCAGTACTTC. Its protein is CATSRGGGRIYEQYF.